The 27 T cell receptor beta chains in this list originate from one sample, sequenced in a study of regulatory T cells in long-lasting Graves disease (dated by TCRdb to the early 2020s). The time point label, read with the paper, signifies: newly diagnosed GD, antithyroid drugs for less than 3 months. RNA was extracted from PBMCs in TRIzol for both TCR sequencing and RNA sequencing. The library relied on multiplex PCR. Sequencer: Illumina HiSeq 4000. To build TCR beta libraries, CDR3 regions were amplified by Arm-PCR using iRepertoire HTBI primers. TCRdb reran the public reads through fastp at Q25 and MiXCR, keeping productive beta chains. Every CDR3 protein is listed once, alongside the most common genes and DNA of its rows. The sample table holds a few hundred thousand distinct CDR3 sequences, of which 12% were seen once. Clones ranked in the top ten supply 18% of the sample. The same specimen was also included in a second study, on T cells in Graves' hyperthyroidism and ophthalmopathy.

Source: peripheral blood mononuclear cells (PBMCs), taken at new diagnosis, from a patient treated with antithyroid drugs. The origin of the receptors is a woman aged 18-30 years with Graves disease. Donor details come from another sample of the same person, matched by shared clones.

As DNA, the CDR3 is TGCAGTGCTAGAGGCCGCCGAATAGGGACTAGCACAATCTACGAGCAGTACTTC. Translated: CSARGRRIGTSTIYEQYF. This chain links TRBV20-1 with TRBJ2-7, with 9 bases fitting TRBD2. The CDR3 runs to 18 residues. With V trimmed by 1 base and J by 3 bases, 16 bases remained unmatched. The germline CDR1 and CDR2 sequences are DFQATT and SNEGSKA (reference sequence).

In its sample, this clonotype was seen many times. J is TRBJ1-5 and V is TRBV10-3, with D unresolved. The V gene lost 4 bases and the J gene lost 5 bases, with 15 bases spanning the gap. CDR3 size: 15 residues. Per germline, CDR1 ENHRY and CDR2 SYGVKD. Written as DNA, the CDR3 is TGTGCCATCAGTGGTGATGCCCCGGGAGATCAGCCCCAGCATTTT. Its translation is CAISGDAPGDQPQHF.

This clonotype was detected many times. The chain combines TRBV20-1 with TRBJ1-2; 10 bases agree with TRBD1. Losses at the gene ends were 3 bases for V and 3 bases for J; bases not matched to a gene: 7. CDR1 is DFQATT and CDR2 is SNEGSKA in the germline V gene (reference sequence). The CDR3 is made up of 15 amino acids. The CDR3: CSARTGGSFDYGYTF. The CDR3 DNA sequence: TGCAGTGCTAGGACAGGGGGCTCGTTTGACTATGGCTACACCTTC.

This clonotype was detected many times. The chain has TRBV6-1 and TRBJ2-2; TRBD1 is a possible D gene (5 bases). V gave up 8 bases and J gave up 6 bases, with 19 bases separating them. The V gene's germline CDR1 is MNHNS and CDR2 SASEGT. The CDR3 is 15 residues long. The CDR3 loop reads CASYVWEDSPGELFF. The CDR3 bases are TGTGCCAGCTATGTGTGGGAAGACAGTCCCGGGGAGCTGTTTTTT.

This clonotype has at least ten counts. This chain links TRBV20-1 with TRBJ2-3; 8 bases map to TRBD2. The CDR3 consists of 15 residues. Trimming removed 0 bases from V and 6 bases from J; junction bases left unmatched: 8. CDR1 is DFQATT, CDR2 SNEGSKA, per germline (reference sequence). The DNA of the CDR3 is TGCAGTGCTAGAGATTTGCGGGGGGCCCGGGATACGCAGTATTTT. Protein product: CSARDLRGARDTQYF.

This clonotype was observed at least ten times. The chain joins TRBV28 to TRBJ2-5; D is unresolved. This CDR3 is built from 14 residues. The V gene lost 5 bases and the J gene lost 2 bases, with 12 bases spanning the gap. Germline CDR1 is MDHEN and CDR2 is SYDVKM. The CDR3 nucleotides read TGTGCCAGCAGTCCCCGTGGGTCGCAAGAGACCCAGTACTTC. Its translation is CASSPRGSQETQYF.

This clonotype was recorded many times. Since a far larger clone is one base different, this is likely a read error. V is TRBV27 and J is TRBJ1-5; D is uncertain. CDR1 MNHEY and CDR2 SMNVEV come from the germline V gene (reference sequence). CDR3 size: 12 residues. With 5 bases removed from V and 4 bases from J, the gap between germline ends came to 6 bases. The CDR3 loop reads CASSRGNQPQHF. The CDR3 nucleotides read TGTGCCAGCAGTAGAGGAAATCAGCCCCAGCATTTT.

The table lists this clonotype with many counts. The chain carries TRBV6-2 or TRBV6-3 and TRBJ1-1, with D uncertain. V was shortened by 11 bases and J by 0 bases, with 13 bases between the two germline ends. CDR3 length: 13 residues. Germline assignment: CDR1 MNHEY and CDR2 SVGEGT. CDR3 sequence (DNA): TGTGCCGGTCGGACGGGCTTGAACACTGAAGCTTTCTTT. Translation gives CAGRTGLNTEAFF.

On this clonotype itself: Possible read error: a much larger clone is one base away. This chain links TRBV6-1 with TRBJ1-1; D is unclear. The CDR3 runs to 12 residues. The germline V gene has CDR1 MNHNS and CDR2 SASEGT. Trimming shortened V by 6 bases and J by 1 base, and 6 bases separated the two germline ends. CDR3 DNA sequence: TGTGCCAGCAGAAAATCGAACACTGAAGCTTTCTTT. This translates into CASRKSNTEAFF.

This clonotype was seen only a few times. The chain carries TRBV5-1 and TRBJ1-2, with 7 nucleotides matching TRBD1. The V and J ends lost 5 bases and 4 bases, in that order; junction bases with no gene match: 8. Germline V gives CDR1 SGHRS, CDR2 YFSETQ. The CDR3 is 14 residues long. In nucleotides, the CDR3 is TGCGCCAGCAGACCCGGGACAGCAGCCTATGGCTACACCTTC. Translating gives CASRPGTAAYGYTF.

This clonotype was picked up many times. The chain uses TRBV28 and TRBJ2-1; 11 bases agree with TRBD1. V shed 8 bases, J shed 8 bases, and the junction held 5 bases outside the gene matches. CDR1 and CDR2 from the germline V gene are MDHEN and SYDVKM. The CDR3 runs 13 residues. For the CDR3, the DNA is TGTGCCAGCCGGGACAGGGGGTCCTATGAGCAGTTCTTC. Translating it yields CASRDRGSYEQFF.

This clonotype was recorded many times. The rearrangement joins TRBV27 to TRBJ2-1; TRBD2 matches at 11 bases. After removal of 5 bases from V and 3 bases from J, the junction contained 6 bases not matched to a gene. This CDR3 contains 16 residues. Germline V gene sequence: CDR1 MNHEY, CDR2 SMNVEV (reference sequence). The CDR3 nucleotides are TGTGCCAGCAGTGTTACCGGGACTAGCGGCTACAATGAGCAGTTCTTC. Its translation: CASSVTGTSGYNEQFF.

The J gene is TRBJ1-2, the V gene TRBV14; 10 positions agree with TRBD1. V gave up 2 bases and J gave up 0 bases; unmatched junction bases: 9. Germline CDR1 is SGHDN and CDR2 is FVKESK. The length of the CDR3 is 18 residues. As DNA, the CDR3 is TGTGCCAGCAGCCAATACGTGACAGGGGGCCTCTCTAACTATGGCTACACCTTC. Amino acids: CASSQYVTGGLSNYGYTF.

This clonotype was seen at least ten times. V and J are TRBV12-3 or TRBV12-4 and TRBJ2-3; D might be TRBD2 (5 bases). Trimming shortened V by 6 bases and J by 2 bases, and 15 bases separated the two germline ends. CDR3 length: 15 amino acids. This chain's CDR3 is CASSPRGKATDTQYF. In DNA, the CDR3 is TGTGCCAGCAGCCCCCGGGGTAAAGCCACAGATACGCAGTATTTT.

This chain connects TRBV19 to TRBJ2-5; TRBD2 matches 10 bases. Germline V gives CDR1 LNHDA, CDR2 SQIVND (reference sequence). J lost 5 bases, V lost 1 base, and 1 base had no gene match. The CDR3 runs to 14 residues. The CDR3 reads CASSIAAGGETQYF. Written as DNA, the CDR3 is TGTGCCAGTAGTATAGCAGCGGGAGGGGAGACCCAGTACTTC.

Comment on this clonotype: Germline and junction disagree at one end, which may indicate a read error. J is TRBJ2-5 and V is TRBV7-7, with 8 bases aligning to TRBD2. The V gene's germline CDR1 is SSHAT and CDR2 FNYEAQ (reference sequence). The CDR3 is made up of 14 amino acids. The CDR3 coding sequence is TGTGCTAGCAGCTTAGCGGGGAATGGCGAGACCCAGTACTTC. It translates to CASSLAGNGETQYF.

This clonotype was picked up many times. This chain joins TRBV12-3 or TRBV12-4 and TRBJ2-5, with a weak D call TRBD1 (6 bases). V was clipped by 6 bases and J by 3 bases, with 11 bases between them. This CDR3 spans 13 amino acids. CDR3 DNA: TGTGCCAGCAGGCGAGGGACAAAAGAGACCCAGTACTTC. It encodes CASRRGTKETQYF.

This clonotype appeared a few times. The chain joins TRBV29-1 to TRBJ2-7; TRBD1 aligns across 11 bases. Germline trimming cut 6 bases from V and 5 bases from J; bases unmatched to any gene: 12. This CDR3 has 15 residues. Germline V CDR1 and CDR2: SQVTM, ANQGSEA. CDR3 bases: TGCAGCGTGGGGACTGGACAGGGGGCGCTGGACGAGCAGTACTTC. Its protein product is CSVGTGQGALDEQYF.

The rearrangement uses TRBV27 and TRBJ2-5; D is unclear. CDR1 MNHEY and CDR2 SMNVEV come from the germline V gene (reference sequence). Trimming pared 3 bases from V and 2 bases from J, leaving 10 bases between. The CDR3 totals 14 residues. The CDR3 here is CASSLIADQETQYF. As DNA, the CDR3 is TGTGCCAGCAGTTTGATAGCAGATCAAGAGACCCAGTACTTC.

In its sample, this clonotype was seen many times. V gene TRBV9 combines with J gene TRBJ2-7; D unresolved. V lost 2 bases and J 0 bases, leaving 12 bases between the germline ends. Germline V gives CDR1 SGDLS, CDR2 YYNGEE. CDR3 size: 15 residues. This CDR3 reads CASSVQDGRSYEQYF. CDR3 coding DNA: TGTGCCAGCAGCGTCCAAGACGGACGCTCCTACGAGCAGTACTTC.

This clonotype was detected many times. The rearrangement joins TRBV28 to TRBJ1-6, with D tentatively TRBD1 (5 bases). The CDR3 is 15 amino acids. Germline V gene data show CDR1 as MDHEN and CDR2 as SYDVKM. V lost 2 bases and J lost 5, with 10 bases in between. The CDR3 DNA reads as TGTGCCAGCAGTTTAGGGGGACGGAATAATTCACCCCTCCACTTT. This sequence encodes CASSLGGRNNSPLHF.

This clonotype was counted at least ten times. The chain couples TRBV12-3 or TRBV12-4 to TRBJ2-3; the D is unclear. The CDR3 has 13 residues. The ends were cut back, 4 bases at V and 6 bases at J, with 11 bases in the middle. CDR3 DNA: TGTGCCAGCAGTTCCACATTCACGGATACGCAGTATTTT. It is translated as CASSSTFTDTQYF.

The rearrangement joins TRBV5-1 to TRBJ1-2, with 7 bases that match TRBD1. V lost 1 base and J lost 4; bases outside the gene matches: 13. Germline V gives CDR1 SGHRS, CDR2 YFSETQ. The CDR3 length is 17 residues. This CDR3 reads CASSLSVSPGGRYGYTF. The CDR3 coding sequence is TGCGCCAGCAGCTTGAGTGTTTCGCCAGGGGGACGCTATGGCTACACCTTC.

CDR3 residues: CSARIARHSYNEQFF. DNA for the CDR3: TGCAGCGCCCGTATTGCCCGGCACTCCTACAATGAGCAGTTCTTC. The chain links TRBV29-1 to TRBJ2-1; D is undetermined. Trimming took 7 bases from V and 0 from J, leaving 16 bases between them. The V gene's germline CDR1 is SQVTM and CDR2 ANQGSEA. This CDR3 comprises 15 residues.

This clonotype showed up many times. The V call is TRBV7-2, the J call TRBJ2-5, with TRBD2 as a possible D gene (6 bases). V lost 8 bases and J lost 5, with 21 bases in between. The CDR3 spans 15 residues. Germline-derived CDR1 and CDR2 are SGHTA and FQGNSA. The CDR3 protein is CASAGGRGIEETQYF. CDR3 sequence (DNA): TGTGCCAGCGCTGGGGGTCGGGGGATAGAGGAGACCCAGTACTTC.

The V and J genes are TRBV7-9 and TRBJ2-4, with D uncertain. The germline V and J ends were trimmed by 0 bases and 3 bases, with 18 bases remaining between them. Germline V gene lookup returns CDR1 SEHNR and CDR2 FQNEAQ (reference sequence). The CDR3 is made up of 18 amino acids. The CDR3 reads CASSLAPEKDGNKNIQYF. The CDR3 DNA reads TGTGCCAGCAGCTTAGCCCCCGAGAAAGACGGAAACAAAAACATTCAGTACTTC.

The chain joins TRBV20-1 to TRBJ2-1; 9 bases align to TRBD2. Per germline, CDR1 DFQATT and CDR2 SNEGSKA (reference sequence). The CDR3 contains 16 residues. With V trimmed by 1 base and J by 6 bases, 10 bases remained unmatched. As DNA, the CDR3 is TGCAGTGCTAGAGGTGGGGCTAGCGGGGAATTCAATGAGCAGTTCTTC. As protein: CSARGGASGEFNEQFF.